This entry lists 3 T cell receptor beta chains sequenced from one sample in a study of blood T cell repertoires in COVID-19. Produced via immunoSEQ multiplex PCR; TCRdb's table is partial and in-frame only. The sample includes just over 300,000 clones, 87% of them seen just once. Sample: peripheral blood. The origin of the receptors is a man aged 18 to 30 with active or convalescent COVID-19.

The chain is built from TRBV6-6 and TRBJ1-3, with 7 positions matching TRBD1. There are 15 residues in the CDR3. The germline CDR1 and CDR2 sequences are MNHNY and SVGAGI (reference sequence). After removal of 0 bases from V and 1 base from J, the junction contained 0 bases not matched to a gene. This CDR3 reads CASSYSTGSGNTIYF. The CDR3 DNA is TGTGCCAGCAGTTACTCGACAGGGTCTGGAAACACCATATATTTT.

The chain links TRBV7-9 to TRBJ1-4; a weak D match, TRBD1 (5 bases). The ends were cut back, 3 bases at V and 7 bases at J, with 12 bases in the middle. The CDR3 is 14 residues long. Germline V CDR1 and CDR2: SEHNR, FQNEAQ (reference sequence). The CDR3 loop is CASSFMGQPEKLFF. The CDR3, as DNA: TGTGCCAGCAGCTTTATGGGGCAGCCTGAAAAACTGTTTTTT.

This chain uses TRBV5-5 with TRBJ2-5; D might be TRBD2 (7 bases). V dropped 6 bases and J dropped 5 bases, with 20 bases sitting between them. CDR1 is SGHKS and CDR2 is YYEKEE in the germline V gene (reference sequence). The CDR3 totals 15 residues. Written as DNA, the CDR3 is TGTGCCAGCACCCTTGTCGCGGGGAGGGGGGAGACCCAGTACTTC. Translating it yields CASTLVAGRGETQYF.